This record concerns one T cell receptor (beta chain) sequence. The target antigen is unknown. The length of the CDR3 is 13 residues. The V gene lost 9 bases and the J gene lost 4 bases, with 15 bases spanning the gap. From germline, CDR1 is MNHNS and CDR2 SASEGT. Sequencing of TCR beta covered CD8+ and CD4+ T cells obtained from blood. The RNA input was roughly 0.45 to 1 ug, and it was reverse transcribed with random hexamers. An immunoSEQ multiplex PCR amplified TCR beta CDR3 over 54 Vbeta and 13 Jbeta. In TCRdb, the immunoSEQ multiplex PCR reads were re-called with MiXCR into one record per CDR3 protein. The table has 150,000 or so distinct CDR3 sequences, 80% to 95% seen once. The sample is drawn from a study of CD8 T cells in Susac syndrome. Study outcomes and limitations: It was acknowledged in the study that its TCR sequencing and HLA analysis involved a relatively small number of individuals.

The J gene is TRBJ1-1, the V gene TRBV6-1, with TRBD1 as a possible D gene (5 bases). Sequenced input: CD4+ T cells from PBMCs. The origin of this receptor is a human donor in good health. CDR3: CASMQGEGTEAFF. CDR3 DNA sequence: TGTGCCAGTATGCAGGGTGAAGGCACTGAAGCTTTCTTT.